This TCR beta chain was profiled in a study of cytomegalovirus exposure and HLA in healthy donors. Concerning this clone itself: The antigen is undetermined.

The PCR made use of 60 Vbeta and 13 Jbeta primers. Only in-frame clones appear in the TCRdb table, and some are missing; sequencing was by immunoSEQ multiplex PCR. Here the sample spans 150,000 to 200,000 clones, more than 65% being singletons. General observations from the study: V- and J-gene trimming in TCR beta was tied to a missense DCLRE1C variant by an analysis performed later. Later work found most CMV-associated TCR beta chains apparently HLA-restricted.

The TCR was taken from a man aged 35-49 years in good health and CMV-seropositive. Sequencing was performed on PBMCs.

CDR3 amino acids: CASSLSAGRYEQYF. The CDR3 DNA sequence: TGTGCCAGCAGCTTATCGGCGGGCCGCTACGAGCAGTACTTC. The V gene is TRBV11-2, the J gene TRBJ2-7, with D possibly being TRBD2 (5 bases). V gave up 2 bases and J gave up 3 bases, with 11 bases separating them. The germline CDR1 and CDR2 sequences are SGHAT and FQNNGV. This CDR3 is built from 14 residues.